A single TCR beta chain is shown here with its context. Antigen unknown. This was the immunoSEQ version 4 assay in survey mode. Sequencing was performed with immunoSEQ multiplex PCR; in TCRdb, only in-frame clones are kept and a portion is missing. The data contain tens of thousands of clones, approximately 80% of them seen just once; the ten biggest clones take up 12% to 15%. The sample belongs to a study of persistence of HIV-infected CD4 T cells. Whole-study context: CD4+ T cells responding to CMV or HIV-1 Gag were isolated.

This CDR3 is built from 15 residues. The germline V gene encodes CDR1 SEHNR and CDR2 FQNEAQ (reference sequence). The ends lost 2 bases at V and 6 bases at J; junction bases unmatched: 5. An overlapping HIV-1 Gag peptide pool stimulated these cells at 0.95 to 1 ug/peptide/mL. Sorted nonresponding memory CD4+ T cells were CD40L-negative, CD69-negative, CD45RO-high. The source material was CD4+ T cells sorted from PBMCs after roughly 20-hour stimulation, sampled from a patient who received antiretroviral therapy. This chain connects TRBV7-9 to TRBJ2-1; 9 bases are shared with TRBD1. This TCR was sampled from an adult man with HIV who was CMV-seropositive. CDR3 DNA sequence: TGTGCCAGCAGCTTAATCCGGGACAGGGTCAATGAGCAGTTCTTC. This sequence encodes CASSLIRDRVNEQFF. Full variable domain (outside the CDR3, taken from reference TRBV7-9 and TRBJ2-1): DTGVSQNPRHKITKRGQNVTFRCDPISEHNRLYWYRQTLGQGPEFLTYFQNEAQLEKSRLLSDRFSAERPKGSFSTLEIQRTEQGDSAMYLCASSLIRDRVNEQFFGPGTRLTVL.